The next 31 T cell receptor beta chains were all read from a single sample in a study of T cell changes during pregnancy in multiple sclerosis. Using immunoSEQ multiplex PCR, the repertoire was profiled, and TCRdb retains in-frame clones only, with some absent. Of around 44,000 clones in the sample, roughly 90% were seen once. The sequencing used CD4+ T cells from peripheral blood mononuclear cells, collected in the second trimester of pregnancy. These receptors all come from a female donor with multiple sclerosis, enrolled in a pregnancy study.

This clone was observed a handful of times. The chain has TRBV6-1 and TRBJ1-5; 7 nucleotides align to TRBD1. V shed 9 bases, J shed 2 bases, and the junction held 4 bases outside the gene matches. Germline assignment: CDR1 MNHNS and CDR2 SASEGT. The CDR3 has 13 amino acids. The CDR3 coding sequence is TGTGCCAGTAGGGACAGTGGCAATCAGCCCCAGCATTTT. It specifies CASRDSGNQPQHF.

This chain joins TRBV27 and TRBJ1-4; D is possibly TRBD1 (5 bases). The germline CDR1 and CDR2 sequences are MNHEY and SMNVEV (reference sequence). This CDR3 has 15 residues. V was clipped by 10 bases and J by 1 base, with 16 bases between them. The CDR3 here is CATARRGVTNEKLFF. DNA of the CDR3: TGTGCCACCGCCCGACGGGGGGTAACTAATGAAAAACTGTTTTTT.

The genes are TRBV7-2 and TRBJ2-2, with TRBD2 matching 13 bases. This CDR3 has 18 residues. Germline assignment: CDR1 SGHTA and CDR2 FQGNSA. The V gene end was trimmed by 6 bases and the J gene end by 3 bases; junction bases not matched to a gene: 10. The DNA of the CDR3 is TGTGCCAGCAGAGCCCGCAGGACTAGCGGGAGCCACACCGGGGAGCTGTTTTTT. Amino acids: CASRARRTSGSHTGELFF.

The V and J genes are TRBV9 and TRBJ1-1; D might be TRBD1 (6 bases). The V and J ends lost 3 bases and 0 bases respectively, with 12 bases between them. Germline V gene lookup returns CDR1 SGDLS and CDR2 YYNGEE. The CDR3 length is 15 residues. Written as DNA, the CDR3 is TGTGCCAGCAGCGCATCAACAGGGATGAACACTGAAGCTTTCTTT. Its protein product is CASSASTGMNTEAFF.

V usage is TRBV27 and J usage is TRBJ2-3, with 7 bases aligning to TRBD2. The germline CDR1 and CDR2 sequences are MNHEY and SMNVEV (reference sequence). The V gene end was trimmed by 8 bases and the J gene end by 2 bases; junction bases not matched to a gene: 7. This CDR3 has 14 residues. The CDR3 protein is CASQRLAITDTQYF. CDR3 nucleotide sequence: TGTGCCAGCCAACGACTAGCCATCACAGATACGCAGTATTTT.

For the CDR3, the DNA is TGTGCCAGCAGTGCTGACGGACCGCAGGGTGAAAAACTGTTTTTT. Residues: CASSADGPQGEKLFF. The chain combines TRBV2 with TRBJ1-4; D is perhaps TRBD1 (5 bases). CDR1 is SNHLY and CDR2 is FYNNEI in the germline V gene. The germline V and J ends were trimmed by 4 bases and 7 bases, with 16 bases remaining between them. This CDR3 region has 15 residues.

CDR3 DNA: TGTGCCAGCAGCCAAGGTAGCGGGAGAGGCTCAGATACGCAGTATTTT. Protein product: CASSQGSGRGSDTQYF. The chain joins TRBV4-2 to TRBJ2-3; 9 positions match TRBD2. CDR3 length: 16 residues. V shed 1 base and J 4 bases; nucleotides not matched to a gene: 6. Germline CDR1 LGHNA, CDR2 YNFKEQ.

V usage is TRBV6-4 and J usage is TRBJ2-7; D remains ambiguous. Germline CDR1 and CDR2: MRHNA and SNTAGT. This CDR3 spans 12 amino acids. The V and J ends lost 4 bases and 3 bases respectively, with 7 bases between them. The CDR3 sequence is CASSVRVYEQYF. CDR3 DNA sequence: TGTGCCAGCAGTGTCCGGGTCTACGAGCAGTACTTC.

V and J are TRBV19 and TRBJ2-5, with TRBD2 matching over 14 bases. Per the germline V gene, CDR1 is LNHDA and CDR2 is SQIVND (reference sequence). V shed 5 bases and J 5 bases; nucleotides not matched to a gene: 13. The CDR3 runs 18 residues. This CDR3 reads CASSPALGLAGEQETQYF. The CDR3 region has the DNA TGTGCCAGTAGTCCAGCCCTGGGACTAGCGGGAGAGCAGGAGACCCAGTACTTC.

The rearrangement links TRBV19 to TRBJ1-1, with 7 bases identical to TRBD1. Germline trimming cut 8 bases from V and 4 bases from J; bases unmatched to any gene: 7. Germline CDR1 is LNHDA and CDR2 is SQIVND (reference sequence). This CDR3 region has 13 residues. The CDR3 DNA sequence: TGTGCCAGTCGACAGGGATGGGGCACTGAAGCTTTCTTT. As protein: CASRQGWGTEAFF.

Only one count was recorded for this clone. V and J are TRBV27 and TRBJ1-1, with D perhaps TRBD1 (6 bases). CDR1 and CDR2 (germline): MNHEY, SMNVEV (reference sequence). V was shortened by 0 bases and J by 11 bases, with 13 bases between the two germline ends. There are 13 residues in the CDR3. The CDR3 loop is CASSLSGGGGAFF. The CDR3 DNA follows: TGTGCCAGCAGTTTATCGGGGGGCGGGGGTGCTTTCTTT.

V gene TRBV6-6 combines with J gene TRBJ2-7; 7 positions match TRBD2. V trimming: 5 bases; J trimming: 2 bases; junction bases outside the gene matches: 6. This CDR3 has 14 residues. Germline V gene lookup returns CDR1 MNHNY and CDR2 SVGAGI (reference sequence). The CDR3 sequence: CASSQTSRAYEQYF. The CDR3 DNA reads as TGTGCCAGCAGTCAGACTAGCAGAGCCTACGAGCAGTACTTC.

The V call is TRBV19, the J call TRBJ2-1; 14 nucleotides line up with TRBD2. V shed 3 bases and J 7 bases; nucleotides not matched to a gene: 11. Germline V gene lookup returns CDR1 LNHDA and CDR2 SQIVND (reference sequence). The CDR3 consists of 18 residues. The DNA of the CDR3 is TGTGCCAGTAGTATTGGGTTCGGGACTAGCGGGAGACGGAATGAGCAGTTCTTC. It codes for CASSIGFGTSGRRNEQFF. Full variable domain (outside the CDR3, taken from reference TRBV19 and TRBJ2-1): DGGITQSPKYLFRKEGQNVTLSCEQNLNHDAMYWYRQDPGQGLRLIYYSQIVNDFQKGDIAEGYSVSREKKESFPLTVTSAQKNPTAFYLCASSIGFGTSGRRNEQFFGPGTRLTVL.

The chain has TRBV7-6 and TRBJ2-1; 11 bases map to TRBD2. Looked up from germline, CDR1 is SGHVS and CDR2 is FNYEAQ. CDR3 length equals 15 residues. J gave up 2 bases and V 3 bases, and 0 bases lay outside the gene matches. The CDR3 region is CASSFSGRAYNEQFF. The CDR3 DNA reads as TGTGCCAGCAGCTTTAGCGGGAGGGCCTACAATGAGCAGTTCTTC.

The genes are TRBV20-1 and TRBJ2-3; D remains unclear. Germline loops: CDR1 DFQATT, CDR2 SNEGSKA (reference sequence). The CDR3 loop spans 11 amino acids. The V gene lost 2 bases and the J gene lost 4 bases, with 4 bases spanning the gap. The CDR3 DNA reads TGCAGTGCTAGATTCGCAGATACGCAGTATTTT. Encoded protein: CSARFADTQYF.

In its sample, this clone was seen many times. The chain couples TRBV28 to TRBJ1-4; TRBD1 aligns across 10 bases. J lost 7 bases, V lost 7 bases, and 9 bases had no gene match. The germline V gene has CDR1 MDHEN and CDR2 SYDVKM. The CDR3 length is 15 residues. The CDR3 nucleotides read TGTGCCAGCACCCTAAGCGGGACAGGGGCTGAAAAACTGTTTTTT. It is translated as CASTLSGTGAEKLFF.

The V call is TRBV29-1, the J call TRBJ2-1; D is ambiguous. The CDR3 consists of 12 residues. Per the germline V gene, CDR1 is SQVTM and CDR2 is ANQGSEA. Between the trimmed V and J ends, which lost 2 bases and 9 bases, there was a span of 11 bases. DNA for the CDR3: TGCAGCGTTGAATCCCTCCACGGTGAGCAGTTCTTC. Its translation is CSVESLHGEQFF.

This sequence joins TRBV18 and TRBJ1-4; D uncertain. The length of the CDR3 is 16 residues. Germline CDR1 is KGHSH and CDR2 is LQKENI. Trimming pared 3 bases from V and 1 base from J, leaving 12 bases between. The CDR3 DNA follows: TGTGCCAGCTCACCTGTGACACCCGGAACTAATGAAAAACTGTTTTTT. Protein sequence: CASSPVTPGTNEKLFF.

The chain combines TRBV7-2 with TRBJ1-5; possibly TRBD1 for D (5 bases). V lost 1 base and J 7 bases, leaving 8 bases between the germline ends. The CDR3 is 13 amino acids. Germline V gives CDR1 SGHTA, CDR2 FQGNSA. CDR3 DNA: TGTGCCAGCAGCTTAGACGGGGGACAGCCCCAGCATTTT. Residues: CASSLDGGQPQHF.

The chain is built from TRBV5-1 and TRBJ2-1; 14 bases are a match to TRBD2. J gave up 6 bases and V 0 bases, and 17 bases lay outside the gene matches. Germline V CDR1 and CDR2: SGHRS, YFSETQ. CDR3 size: 21 residues. In DNA, the CDR3 is TGCGCCAGCAGCTTGGCCGGACTAGCGGGAGGTCCCCTCGCTTTAGGCAATGAGCAGTTCTTC. Protein: CASSLAGLAGGPLALGNEQFF.

The sample holds one count of this clone. The chain carries TRBV2 and TRBJ2-6; 7 bases map to TRBD1. The CDR3 is 15 amino acids. CDR1 and CDR2 (germline): SNHLY, FYNNEI. The V and J ends lost 8 bases and 2 bases, in that order; junction bases with no gene match: 6. The CDR3 loop is CASRTDRAGANVLTF. In DNA form, the CDR3 reads TGTGCCAGCCGAACCGACAGGGCTGGGGCCAACGTCCTGACTTTC.

J is TRBJ2-1 and V is TRBV7-9; maybe TRBD2 (5 bases). Germline V gives CDR1 SEHNR, CDR2 FQNEAQ (reference sequence). V dropped 11 bases and J dropped 8 bases, with 16 bases sitting between them. The CDR3 length is 12 residues. The CDR3 is CAGEVAIDEQFF. DNA of the CDR3: TGTGCCGGCGAAGTAGCGATAGATGAGCAGTTCTTC. The variable domain in full, completed from reference TRBV7-9 and TRBJ2-1, reads DTGVSQNPRHKITKRGQNVTFRCDPISEHNRLYWYRQTLGQGPEFLTYFQNEAQLEKSRLLSDRFSAERPKGSFSTLEIQRTEQGDSAMYLCAGEVAIDEQFFGPGTRLTVL.

CDR3 residues: CASSEGLAGTGANNEQFF. DNA for the CDR3: TGTGCCAGCAGTGAGGGACTAGCGGGGACGGGAGCCAACAATGAGCAGTTCTTC. The chain carries TRBV2 and TRBJ2-1, with 13 bases matching TRBD2. Trimming took 3 bases from V and 5 from J; bases not matched to a gene: 10. The length of the CDR3 is 18 residues. Germline V CDR1 and CDR2: SNHLY, FYNNEI.

The CDR3, as DNA: TGTGCCAGCAGCAGACAACAGGGAACTAGAAACACCATATATTTT. Amino acid sequence: CASSRQQGTRNTIYF. The V call is TRBV7-9, the J call TRBJ1-3; D is perhaps TRBD1 (6 bases). The V and J ends lost 5 bases and 5 bases respectively, with 16 bases between them. Germline assignment: CDR1 SEHNR and CDR2 FQNEAQ (reference sequence). CDR3 length equals 15 residues.

In this sample, this clone turned up once. The rearrangement uses TRBV5-6 and TRBJ2-7; TRBD1 aligns across 9 bases. This CDR3 has 13 residues. The germline gives CDR1 SGHDT, CDR2 YYEEEE. Germline trimming cut 5 bases from V and 3 bases from J; bases unmatched to any gene: 3. CDR3 residues: CASRNRGLYEQYF. As DNA, the CDR3 is TGTGCCAGCAGAAACAGGGGGCTCTACGAGCAGTACTTC.

This clone appeared a few times. The V call is TRBV5-1, the J call TRBJ2-1, with 15 bases that match TRBD2. The CDR3 extends over 18 amino acids. Per germline, CDR1 SGHRS and CDR2 YFSETQ. The V and J ends lost 7 bases and 2 bases, in that order; junction bases with no gene match: 10. CDR3 loop: CASHPGLAGGVTYNEQFF. CDR3 nucleotides: TGCGCCAGCCATCCGGGACTAGCGGGAGGTGTCACCTACAATGAGCAGTTCTTC. Full variable domain (rest looked up from reference TRBV5-1 and TRBJ2-1): KAGVTQTPRYLIKTRGQQVTLSCSPISGHRSVSWYQQTPGQGLQFLFEYFSETQRNKGNFPGRFSGRQFSNSRSEMNVSTLELGDSALYLCASHPGLAGGVTYNEQFFGPGTRLTVL.

The chain's CDR3 is CASSWGTSGVQYF. The CDR3 bases are TGTGCCAGCAGTTGGGGGACTAGCGGGGTGCAGTACTTC. J is TRBJ2-7 and V is TRBV6-5; 13 bases match TRBD2. J was trimmed by 9 bases and V by 4 bases; bases with no gene match: 3. This CDR3 is 13 amino acids long. Per germline, CDR1 MNHEY and CDR2 SVGAGI.

CDR3: CASSLDGTGYHEQYF. CDR3 DNA sequence: TGTGCCAGCAGCTTGGATGGGACAGGTTATCACGAGCAGTACTTC. This chain links TRBV5-4 with TRBJ2-7, with 8 bases that match TRBD1. CDR3 length: 15 amino acids. In germline, CDR1 is SGHNT, CDR2 YYREEE (reference sequence). With 0 bases clipped from V and 5 bases from J, the junction kept 7 bases outside the gene matches.

For this clone: One end of the junction does not line up with germline, which may come from a read error. This chain connects TRBV7-7 to TRBJ2-1, with 8 nucleotides matching TRBD2. CDR3 length: 14 residues. Per the germline V gene, CDR1 is SSHAT and CDR2 is FNYEAQ (reference sequence). The CDR3 coding sequence is TGTGCTAGCAGCTCCAGCGGGAGTCTGGCTGAGCAGTTCTTC. Translation gives CASSSSGSLAEQFF. Drawing the rest from reference TRBV7-7 and TRBJ2-1, the complete variable domain is GAGVSQSPRYKVTKRGQDVTLRCDPISSHATLYWYQQALGQGPEFLTYFNYEAQPDKSGLPSDRFSAERPEGSISTLTIQRTEQRDSAMYRCASSSSGSLAEQFFGPGTRLTVL.

This clone showed up just once. The chain combines TRBV27 with TRBJ2-1; 11 bases are shared with TRBD2. The CDR3 consists of 15 residues. Germline trimming cut 5 bases from V and 6 bases from J; bases unmatched to any gene: 6. Germline V CDR1 and CDR2: MNHEY, SMNVEV (reference sequence). CDR3 bases: TGTGCCAGCAGTCCCTGGACTAGCGGGCCCAATGAGCAGTTCTTC. Amino acid sequence: CASSPWTSGPNEQFF.

In this sample, this clone turned up once. One end of the junction is discordant with germline, which a read error may explain. J is TRBJ2-1 and V is TRBV7-7, with TRBD2 matching 14 bases. The CDR3 sequence is 15 residues long. Germline V lookup: CDR1 SSHAT, CDR2 FNYEAQ (reference sequence). The CDR3 DNA is TGTGCTAGCAGCTCGTCGGGACTAGCGGGAGATGAGCAGTTCTTC. It yields the protein CASSSSGLAGDEQFF.